The 8 T cell receptor beta chains given below trace back to one sample, sequenced in a study of regulatory T cells in long-lasting Graves disease. Library construction for TCR beta used iRepertoire HTBI primers and Arm-PCR of CDR3 regions. TCRdb reprocessed the multiplex PCR reads with MiXCR, giving one entry per CDR3 protein. The sample holds 300,000 or so distinct CDR3 sequences, 20% seen once. The time point here: persistent/refractory GD, antithyroid drugs over 5 years with positive TRAb. Construction of the TCR library relied on RNA isolated from PBMCs. Sequencing was performed on peripheral blood mononuclear cells (PBMCs), taken when the disease was refractory, from a patient treated with antithyroid drugs. The receptors come from a female donor with Graves disease.

The chain joins TRBV7-6 to TRBJ2-3, with 11 nucleotides matching TRBD2. CDR1 and CDR2 (germline): SGHVS, FNYEAQ. The J segment lost 6 bases and the V segment lost 3 bases, leaving 14 bases of the junction unmatched. There are 18 residues in the CDR3. The CDR3 protein is CASSFRPPSGGTSDTQYF. The CDR3 DNA follows: TGTGCCAGCAGCTTTCGACCTCCTAGCGGGGGGACCTCGGATACGCAGTATTTT.

This rearrangement joins TRBV6-1 to TRBJ1-5, with 7 positions matching TRBD1. V lost 10 bases and J lost 1; bases outside the gene matches: 4. This CDR3 contains 13 residues. Germline loops: CDR1 MNHNS, CDR2 SASEGT. CDR3 amino acids: CATRTGSNQPQHF. The CDR3 DNA reads TGTGCCACCCGGACAGGAAGCAATCAGCCCCAGCATTTT.

V gene TRBV27 combines with J gene TRBJ2-7, with a weak D call TRBD1 (5 bases). The germline V gene has CDR1 MNHEY and CDR2 SMNVEV (reference sequence). This CDR3 is built from 14 residues. Between the trimmed V and J ends, which lost 6 bases and 4 bases, there was a span of 16 bases. CDR3 in amino acids: CASSSRVRVYEQYF. CDR3 sequence (DNA): TGTGCCAGCAGCTCCAGGGTTCGGGTATACGAGCAGTACTTC.

V is TRBV28 and J is TRBJ1-6; D call uncertain. Per the germline V gene, CDR1 is MDHEN and CDR2 is SYDVKM. This CDR3 contains 15 residues. The germline V and J ends were trimmed by 3 bases and 5 bases, with 11 bases remaining between them. The CDR3 nucleotides read TGTGCCAGCAGTTTTGGCGGCGGAAATAATTCACCCCTCCACTTT. Residues: CASSFGGGNNSPLHF.

This clonotype was picked up many times. The chain couples TRBV7-2 to TRBJ1-2; D call uncertain. The CDR3 length is 12 residues. V gave up 3 bases and J gave up 5 bases, with 7 bases separating them. Germline CDR1 SGHTA, CDR2 FQGNSA. The CDR3 DNA is TGTGCCAGCAGCTTGGCAGCATATGGCTACACCTTC. It codes for CASSLAAYGYTF.

The chain is built from TRBV5-1 and TRBJ1-4; possibly TRBD1 for D (6 bases). The CDR3 sequence is 13 residues long. Germline CDR1 and CDR2: SGHRS and YFSETQ. Deletions cut 1 base from V and 8 bases from J, with 9 bases between. Here the CDR3 reads CASSLNRDEKLFF. The CDR3 DNA reads as TGCGCCAGCAGCTTGAACAGGGACGAAAAACTGTTTTTT.

This clonotype was recorded once. The J gene is TRBJ2-6, the V gene TRBV4-1, with 11 nucleotides matching TRBD1. The CDR3 extends over 18 amino acids. Losses at the gene ends were 0 bases for V and 2 bases for J; bases not matched to a gene: 3. The V gene's germline CDR1 is MGHRA and CDR2 YSYEKL. The CDR3 bases are TGCGCCAGCAGCCAAGATTGGGACAGGGGGACTGGGGCCAACGTCCTGACTTTC. It encodes CASSQDWDRGTGANVLTF.

The genes are TRBV5-1 and TRBJ2-7, with 14 positions matching TRBD2. The CDR3 sequence is 13 residues long. Germline V gene sequence: CDR1 SGHRS, CDR2 YFSETQ. V shed 5 bases and J 13 bases; nucleotides not matched to a gene: 8. DNA of the CDR3: TGCGCCAGCAGGCAAGGACTAGCGGGAGGACTATACTTC. Its protein is CASRQGLAGGLYF.